Below are 31 T cell receptor beta chains sequenced from a single sample in a study of OX40 agonist ivuxolimab in advanced cancers. Profiled with immunoSEQ multiplex PCR; TCRdb holds only in-frame clones, not every one. The sample lists about 54,000 clones; more than 85% were seen once. The material was CD4+ or CD8+ T cells sorted from blood, obtained in a trial of the OX40 agonist ivuxolimab. The receptors here all came from an adult with an advanced solid tumor such as melanoma, head and neck, liver or kidney cancer.

V usage is TRBV18 and J usage is TRBJ2-3; perhaps TRBD2 as D (5 bases). Germline V lookup: CDR1 KGHSH, CDR2 LQKENI. The ends were cut back, 3 bases at V and 2 bases at J, with 9 bases in the middle. The CDR3 length is 14 residues. The CDR3 DNA reads as TGTGCCAGCTCACCTCAGCGGACCACAGATACGCAGTATTTT. Amino acids: CASSPQRTTDTQYF.

This chain uses TRBV2 with TRBJ1-5, with D possibly being TRBD1 (5 bases). The length of the CDR3 is 14 residues. V lost 5 bases and J lost 6, with 14 bases in between. Looked up from germline, CDR1 is SNHLY and CDR2 is FYNNEI. CDR3 sequence reads: CASSPQTVSQPQHF. CDR3 coding DNA: TGTGCCAGCAGTCCGCAGACAGTAAGTCAGCCCCAGCATTTT.

The chain joins TRBV6-1 to TRBJ1-1; a weak D match, TRBD1 (6 bases). CDR1 is MNHNS, CDR2 SASEGT, per germline. The CDR3 loop spans 14 amino acids. Trimming cost V 6 bases and J 2 bases, with 13 bases left between them. The CDR3 DNA reads TGTGCCAGCAGCCCCAGGACAGTTAACACTGAAGCTTTCTTT. As protein: CASSPRTVNTEAFF.

CDR3 sequence: CASSRPDYGYTF. The CDR3 coding sequence is TGTGCCAGCAGCCGTCCTGACTATGGCTACACCTTC. The chain couples TRBV4-2 to TRBJ1-2; D remains ambiguous. V lost 4 bases and J 3 bases, leaving 6 bases between the germline ends. Germline-derived CDR1 and CDR2 are LGHNA and YNFKEQ. The CDR3 has 12 residues.

V and J are TRBV5-8 and TRBJ2-1; D ambiguous. Germline V gene lookup returns CDR1 SGHTS and CDR2 YDEGEE. The CDR3 has 14 amino acids. The V end was cut by 4 bases, the J end by 6 bases, with 14 bases between. CDR3 bases: TGTGCCAGCAGCGGCTCCCTGCCCCTCAATGAGCAGTTCTTC. Translation: CASSGSLPLNEQFF.

The J gene is TRBJ1-6, the V gene TRBV19; TRBD1 is a possible D gene (6 bases). Trimming removed 5 bases from V and 8 bases from J, with 16 bases in between. This CDR3 contains 15 residues. Per the germline V gene, CDR1 is LNHDA and CDR2 is SQIVND (reference sequence). CDR3 nucleotides: TGTGCCAGTAGTTTATTACAGGGATTGGATTCACCCCTCCACTTT. This sequence encodes CASSLLQGLDSPLHF.

The rearrangement uses TRBV28 and TRBJ1-1, with no clear D. This CDR3 has 13 residues. V was pared by 2 bases and J by 5 bases, with 9 bases between. Germline loops: CDR1 MDHEN, CDR2 SYDVKM. The CDR3 nucleotides are TGTGCCAGCAGTTTAGCCGCGGAGACTGAAGCTTTCTTT. Residues: CASSLAAETEAFF.

The chain carries TRBV28 and TRBJ2-5, with D possibly TRBD2 on 6 matching bases. Per the germline V gene, CDR1 is MDHEN and CDR2 is SYDVKM. This CDR3 spans 12 amino acids. Between the trimmed V and J ends, which lost 5 bases and 11 bases, there was a span of 15 bases. The CDR3 coding sequence is TGTGCCAGCAGTCCGACAGTGGGGGGTCAGTACTTC. Protein: CASSPTVGGQYF. Full variable domain (missing parts from reference TRBV28 and TRBJ2-5): DVKVTQSSRYLVKRTGEKVFLECVQDMDHENMFWYRQDPGLGLRLIYFSYDVKMKEKGDIPEGYSVSREKKERFSLILESASTNQTSMYLCASSPTVGGQYFGPGTRLLVL.

The chain employs TRBV28 and TRBJ2-1; 8 positions match TRBD2. V lost 4 bases to trimming and J lost 0 bases; unmatched junction nucleotides: 8. CDR3 length: 17 amino acids. Per germline, CDR1 MDHEN and CDR2 SYDVKM. The CDR3: CASSSFHSGVSYNEQFF. CDR3 nucleotide sequence: TGTGCCAGCAGTTCATTCCATAGCGGGGTCTCCTACAATGAGCAGTTCTTC.

This clone appeared a single time. The chain couples TRBV21-1 to TRBJ2-1; no DNA check was done on the table's D call, TRBD1. TRBV21-1 is a known pseudogene. The CDR3 has 16 amino acids. CDR3 sequence (DNA): TGTGCCAGCAGCCCTCGACCACCTGACACGTCCAATGAGCAGTTCTTC. As protein: CASSPRPPDTSNEQFF.

Here the CDR3 DNA reads TGTGCCAGCAGTGGGGGTGCGGGTGCGGGCTATGGCTACACCTTC. Protein sequence: CASSGGAGAGYGYTF. The J gene is TRBJ1-2, the V gene TRBV2; D not resolved. The CDR3 length is 15 residues. V was pared by 4 bases and J by 4 bases, with 16 bases between. Germline V gives CDR1 SNHLY, CDR2 FYNNEI.

The chain carries TRBV2 and TRBJ2-1, with D perhaps TRBD2 (6 bases). The V gene lost 3 bases and the J gene lost 9 bases, with 6 bases spanning the gap. The CDR3 length is 11 residues. The germline CDR1 and CDR2 sequences are SNHLY and FYNNEI. The CDR3: CASSEGGEQFF. In DNA, the CDR3 is TGTGCCAGCAGTGAGGGGGGTGAGCAGTTCTTC.

The rearrangement links TRBV19 to TRBJ2-3; 8 nucleotides line up with TRBD2. Trimming took 6 bases from V and 2 from J; bases not matched to a gene: 4. This CDR3 has 14 residues. Germline loops: CDR1 LNHDA, CDR2 SQIVND (reference sequence). The CDR3 nucleotides are TGTGCCAGTAGCCTAGCGGGCTCCACAGATACGCAGTATTTT. As protein: CASSLAGSTDTQYF. Complete variable domain (other parts from reference TRBV19 and TRBJ2-3): DGGITQSPKYLFRKEGQNVTLSCEQNLNHDAMYWYRQDPGQGLRLIYYSQIVNDFQKGDIAEGYSVSREKKESFPLTVTSAQKNPTAFYLCASSLAGSTDTQYFGPGTRLTVL.

The V and J genes are TRBV6-5 and TRBJ2-7; the match to TRBD1 covers 10 bases. The CDR3 sequence is 15 residues long. Germline CDR1 reads MNHEY; CDR2 reads SVGAGI. Trimming at V came to 7 bases and at J to 6 bases, leaving 12 bases not matched to a gene. Here the CDR3 reads CASTAGQGSLGEQYF. The CDR3 DNA sequence: TGTGCCAGCACCGCGGGACAGGGGTCTTTAGGCGAGCAGTACTTC.

About this clone: One end of the junction fails to match germline, which may point to a read error. This rearrangement joins TRBV6-4 to TRBJ1-2; D not resolved. The CDR3 runs 10 residues. Germline lookup yields CDR1 MRHNA and CDR2 SNTAGT. CDR3 nucleotide sequence: TGTGCCAGCAGTGACGAGGAAGGTTTGTTC. Translated: CASSDEEGLF.

The chain joins TRBV6-5 to TRBJ1-1; TRBD1 agrees at 7 bases. CDR3 length equals 14 residues. CDR1 MNHEY and CDR2 SVGAGI come from the germline V gene. V lost 2 bases, J lost 5 bases, and 5 bases stayed unmatched. The CDR3, as DNA: TGTGCCAGCAGTTACATGAGGGGGCGGACTGAAGCTTTCTTT. Its protein product is CASSYMRGRTEAFF.

Regarding this clone: Other DNA sequences in this sample translate to the same CDR3. J is TRBJ2-3 and V is TRBV7-9; D gene uncertain. This CDR3 region has 11 residues. Germline V CDR1 and CDR2: SEHNR, FQNEAQ (reference sequence). V dropped 5 bases and J dropped 3 bases, with 3 bases sitting between them. Here the CDR3 reads CASSTTDTQYF. The CDR3, as DNA: TGTGCCAGCAGCACTACAGATACGCAGTATTTT.

The chain joins TRBV6-5 to TRBJ1-1, with no clear D. Germline lookup yields CDR1 MNHEY and CDR2 SVGAGI. V lost 0 bases to trimming and J lost 5 bases, with 13 bases between them. This CDR3 is 15 amino acids long. The CDR3 here is CASSYSRPAETEAFF. DNA for the CDR3: TGTGCCAGCAGTTACTCAAGGCCGGCGGAGACTGAAGCTTTCTTT.

The rearrangement uses TRBV6-5 and TRBJ1-4, with D uncertain. V lost 6 bases and J 5 bases, leaving 13 bases between the germline ends. CDR3 length: 14 amino acids. Germline CDR1 reads MNHEY; CDR2 reads SVGAGI. The CDR3 protein is CASRSTWSNEKLFF. The CDR3 DNA follows: TGTGCCAGCAGATCAACGTGGTCAAATGAAAAACTGTTTTTT.

V gene TRBV29-1 combines with J gene TRBJ2-5; D unresolved. Trimming removed 3 bases at V and 1 base at J, with 9 bases between. The CDR3 totals 13 residues. The germline V gene encodes CDR1 SQVTM and CDR2 ANQGSEA. As DNA, the CDR3 is TGCAGCGTTGATAGTGTCAGCCAAGAGACCCAGTACTTC. Translating gives CSVDSVSQETQYF.

The chain recombines TRBV7-9 with TRBJ2-1; 7 bases map to TRBD1. Germline V gene data show CDR1 as SEHNR and CDR2 as FQNEAQ (reference sequence). Trimming at V came to 5 bases and at J to 6 bases, leaving 16 bases not matched to a gene. The CDR3 is 17 amino acids. CDR3 amino acids: CASSTYGMTGHPNEQFF. As DNA, the CDR3 is TGTGCCAGCAGCACTTACGGGATGACAGGGCATCCCAATGAGCAGTTCTTC.

The table lists this clone with a few counts. The V and J genes are TRBV5-1 and TRBJ2-1; TRBD2 matches at 7 bases. V trimming: 5 bases; J trimming: 8 bases; junction bases outside the gene matches: 7. Germline V gene data show CDR1 as SGHRS and CDR2 as YFSETQ. The CDR3 consists of 13 residues. DNA for the CDR3: TGCGCCAGCAGAGATGCGGGGGTGGATGAGCAGTTCTTC. Protein: CASRDAGVDEQFF.

The chain links TRBV6-6 to TRBJ1-5, with D possibly being TRBD1 (5 bases). The length of the CDR3 is 15 residues. Germline V gene sequence: CDR1 MNHNY, CDR2 SVGAGI (reference sequence). Between the trimmed V and J ends, which lost 4 bases and 4 bases, there was a span of 14 bases. Here the CDR3 reads CASSLLMGGNQPQHF. Written as DNA, the CDR3 is TGTGCCAGCAGTTTACTCATGGGGGGGAATCAGCCCCAGCATTTT.

The chain couples TRBV29-1 to TRBJ2-3; 11 bases fit TRBD2. Germline lookup yields CDR1 SQVTM and CDR2 ANQGSEA. The ends lost 4 bases at V and 0 bases at J; junction bases unmatched: 3. This CDR3 is built from 15 residues. The CDR3 bases are TGCAGCGTTGCTTGGACTAGCGGGAGCACAGATACGCAGTATTTT. It specifies CSVAWTSGSTDTQYF.

The rearrangement uses TRBV2 and TRBJ2-6; 7 bases line up with TRBD1. Trimming removed 4 bases from V and 0 bases from J; junction bases left unmatched: 3. Germline CDR1 is SNHLY and CDR2 is FYNNEI. The CDR3 has 16 residues. CDR3 bases: TGTGCCAGCAGTGGGGGACAGCTCTCTGGGGCCAACGTCCTGACTTTC. Protein sequence: CASSGGQLSGANVLTF.

This clone was recorded a few times. V and J are TRBV28 and TRBJ2-3; perhaps TRBD2 as D (5 bases). Germline V lookup: CDR1 MDHEN, CDR2 SYDVKM. CDR3 length equals 16 residues. The germline V and J ends were trimmed by 8 bases and 2 bases, with 20 bases remaining between them. CDR3 DNA sequence: TGTGCCAGCGGCTCTATAAGCGGTAGGGTCACAGATACGCAGTATTTT. Residues: CASGSISGRVTDTQYF.

Comments on this clone: Compared with germline, one end of the junction differs, possibly owing to a read error. This chain connects TRBV5-1 to TRBJ2-3; 7 nucleotides agree with TRBD2. CDR1 SGHRS and CDR2 YFSETQ come from the germline V gene. The CDR3 has 16 amino acids. CDR3 nucleotide sequence: TGCGCCAGCACCTTGAGATTAGCGGGCAACACAGATACGCAGTATTTT. Its protein is CASTLRLAGNTDTQYF.

The chain uses TRBV28 and TRBJ1-2, with unresolved D. This CDR3 contains 14 residues. The V gene lost 6 bases and the J gene lost 4 bases, with 15 bases spanning the gap. CDR1 is MDHEN and CDR2 is SYDVKM in the germline V gene. The CDR3 is CASSLAVGPYGYTF. CDR3 DNA: TGTGCCAGCAGCCTGGCGGTGGGCCCCTATGGCTACACCTTC.

The chain carries TRBV7-8 and TRBJ2-4, with a weak D call TRBD2 (6 bases). The CDR3 has 16 residues. The V gene lost 4 bases and the J gene lost 1 base, with 14 bases spanning the gap. Germline V gives CDR1 SGHVS, CDR2 FQNEAQ. For the CDR3, the DNA is TGTGCCAGCAGCTCCACTATTGGGGGGGCCAAAAACATTCAGTACTTC. Its protein is CASSSTIGGAKNIQYF.

V is TRBV10-1 and J is TRBJ2-1; 10 nucleotides agree with TRBD2. The junction had 6 bases not matched to a gene; V was cut back by 3 bases and J by 7 bases. CDR1 and CDR2 (germline): WNHNN, SYGVQD (reference sequence). The CDR3 totals 15 residues. CDR3 nucleotides: TGCGCCAGCAGTGATTGGGCTAGCGGGGGTAATGAGCAGTTCTTC. Protein: CASSDWASGGNEQFF.

This clone has just one count. This sequence joins TRBV6-6 and TRBJ2-1, with TRBD1 identical over 7 bases. Trimming removed 7 bases from V and 0 bases from J; junction bases left unmatched: 9. The CDR3 runs to 16 residues. The germline gives CDR1 MNHNY, CDR2 SVGAGI (reference sequence). The CDR3 DNA reads TGTGCCAGCAACTCCCACCGGACAGGCTCCTACAATGAGCAGTTCTTC. Translated: CASNSHRTGSYNEQFF.